A selection of T cell receptor beta chains follows, all from one sample in a study of spatial heterogeneity in lung cancer. TCRdb used MiXCR to reprocess the 5' RACE reads, holding one entry per CDR3 protein. The sample records roughly 25,000 distinct CDR3 sequences, roughly 4.5% being singletons. The sequencing here drew on PBMCs, taken at surgery. All receptors derive from a male donor with early-stage non-small cell lung cancer. CDR3s include the opening cysteine and the closing phenylalanine or tryptophan. Fields, in order: D gene, CDR3 length, V gene, J gene, clone size, CDR3 protein, CDR3 DNA. D genes are given only for firm matches. Only part of the rows carry a size: once, few, many, or a class if the clone is expanded.

D: TRBD2; length: 15; V: TRBV7-7; J: TRBJ2-3; size: NA; CDR3: CASSLSGGAGDTQYF; DNA: TGTGCCAGCAGTTTAAGCGGGGGGGCAGGTGATACGCAGTATTTT
D: NA; length: 13; V: TRBV30; J: TRBJ1-2; size: NA; CDR3: CAWRDLVGYGYTF; DNA: TGTGCCTGGAGAGACCTCGTGGGCTATGGCTACACCTTC
D: TRBD1; length: 14; V: TRBV11-2; J: TRBJ2-7; size: many; CDR3: CASSLGQGTHEQYF; DNA: TGTGCCAGCAGCTTAGGACAGGGGACCCACGAGCAGTACTTC
D: NA; length: 17; V: TRBV7-2; J: TRBJ2-4; size: many; CDR3: CASSLGGAIRVQGIQYF; DNA: TGTGCCAGCAGCTTAGGTGGCGCTATCCGGGTCCAAGGCATTCAGTACTTC
D: TRBD2; length: 15; V: TRBV20-1; J: TRBJ2-3; size: many; CDR3: CSAREIRGGTDTQYF; DNA: TGCAGTGCTAGAGAGATTCGGGGGGGCACAGATACGCAGTATTTT
D: NA; length: 19; V: TRBV6-5; J: TRBJ2-7; size: many; CDR3: CASSYSSPDMAGTTYEQYF; DNA: TGTGCCAGCAGTTACTCGAGCCCCGATATGGCGGGAACCACCTACGAGCAGTACTTC
D: TRBD2; length: 13; V: TRBV20-1; J: TRBJ2-4; size: many; CDR3: CSAPTSGDNIQYF; DNA: TGCAGTGCTCCCACGAGCGGGGATAACATTCAGTACTTC
D: NA; length: 14; V: TRBV5-1; J: TRBJ1-1; size: many; CDR3: CASSSGATGTEAFF; DNA: TGCGCCAGCAGCTCTGGGGCGACGGGCACTGAAGCTTTCTTT
D: TRBD1; length: 12; V: TRBV28; J: TRBJ1-2; size: few; CDR3: CASRATGPGYTF; DNA: TGTGCCAGCAGGGCGACAGGGCCTGGCTACACCTTC
D: TRBD2; length: 16; V: TRBV9; J: TRBJ2-2; size: many; CDR3: CASSATGTMNTGELFF; DNA: TGTGCCAGCAGCGCCACCGGGACTATGAACACCGGGGAGCTGTTTTTT
D: NA; length: 15; V: TRBV28; J: TRBJ2-7; size: many; CDR3: CASSSPGDLTWEQYF; DNA: TGTGCCAGCAGTTCCCCAGGGGACTTGACGTGGGAGCAGTACTTC
D: TRBD1; length: 18; V: TRBV28; J: TRBJ1-2; size: NA; CDR3: CASSSPTGDGRAWYGYTF; DNA: TGTGCCAGCAGTTCCCCGACAGGGGACGGAAGGGCATGGTATGGCTACACCTTC
D: NA; length: 12; V: TRBV29-1; J: TRBJ2-7; size: many; CDR3: CSVWGQGYEQYF; DNA: TGCAGCGTGTGGGGGCAGGGATACGAGCAGTACTTC
D: NA; length: 14; V: TRBV6-5; J: TRBJ1-1; size: many; CDR3: CASSLQESNTEAFF; DNA: TGTGCCAGCAGTTTACAGGAATCCAACACTGAAGCTTTCTTT
D: NA; length: 14; V: TRBV3-1; J: TRBJ1-1; size: many; CDR3: CASSHLQGNTEAFF; DNA: TGTGCCAGCAGCCATCTACAGGGGAACACTGAAGCTTTCTTT
D: TRBD1; length: 17; V: TRBV11-2; J: TRBJ1-2; size: many; CDR3: CASSSPRDRAINYGYTF; DNA: TGTGCCAGCAGCTCCCCCCGGGACAGGGCAATTAACTATGGCTACACCTTC
D: NA; length: 13; V: TRBV6-5; J: TRBJ2-5; size: medium-sized; CDR3: CASSPSGLAAQYF; DNA: TGTGCCAGCAGTCCGAGCGGGCTGGCGGCCCAGTACTTC
D: NA; length: 15; V: TRBV15; J: TRBJ1-1; size: many; CDR3: CATSRDLVGNTEAFF; DNA: TGTGCCACCAGCAGAGATCTCGTGGGGAACACTGAAGCTTTCTTT
D: NA; length: 16; V: TRBV6-2/TRBV6-3; J: TRBJ1-5; size: many; CDR3: CASSYTNTGAGGPQHF; DNA: TGTGCCAGCAGTTACACAAATACCGGGGCCGGCGGGCCCCAGCATTTT
D: NA; length: 13; V: TRBV20-1; J: TRBJ2-7; size: many; CDR3: CSASGGWIYEQYF; DNA: TGCAGTGCTAGTGGGGGCTGGATCTACGAGCAGTACTTC
D: NA; length: 15; V: TRBV3-1; J: TRBJ2-1; size: many; CDR3: CASSLWRGRYNEQFF; DNA: TGTGCCAGCAGCCTCTGGAGGGGGAGGTACAATGAGCAGTTCTTC
D: NA; length: 17; V: TRBV20-1; J: TRBJ2-5; size: many; CDR3: CSARTPMRAQGQETQYF; DNA: TGCAGTGCTAGAACCCCCATGAGGGCCCAAGGGCAAGAGACCCAGTACTTC
D: TRBD1; length: 15; V: TRBV19; J: TRBJ2-1; size: many; CDR3: CASSIKGQPYNEQFF; DNA: TGTGCCAGTAGTATCAAGGGACAGCCCTACAATGAGCAGTTCTTC
D: NA; length: 15; V: TRBV5-5; J: TRBJ1-2; size: many; CDR3: CASSLSTGLNYGYTF; DNA: TGTGCCAGCAGCTTATCCACAGGGCTTAACTATGGCTACACCTTC
D: NA; length: 17; V: TRBV7-3; J: TRBJ1-2; size: many; CDR3: CASSLGPLRATNYGYTF; DNA: TGTGCCAGCAGCTTGGGTCCCCTCCGGGCGACTAACTATGGCTACACCTTC
D: NA; length: 15; V: TRBV5-1; J: TRBJ2-2; size: many; CDR3: CASTLDRPNTGELFF; DNA: TGCGCCAGCACCCTCGACAGGCCGAACACCGGGGAGCTGTTTTTT
D: NA; length: 15; V: TRBV4-1; J: TRBJ1-2; size: many; CDR3: CASSQDRGTDYGYTF; DNA: TGCGCCAGCAGCCAAGATCGCGGGACTGACTATGGCTACACCTTC
D: NA; length: 16; V: TRBV7-6; J: TRBJ2-7; size: many; CDR3: CASSLNSAGAPYEQYF; DNA: TGTGCCAGCAGCTTAAATTCTGCGGGCGCTCCCTACGAGCAGTACTTC
D: NA; length: 14; V: TRBV7-8; J: TRBJ2-3; size: many; CDR3: CASSASVVTNTQYF; DNA: TGTGCCAGCAGCGCCAGCGTGGTTACAAATACGCAGTATTTT
D: NA; length: 13; V: TRBV20-1; J: TRBJ2-7; size: NA; CDR3: CSHMDTISYEQYF; DNA: TGCAGTCACATGGACACGATTTCCTACGAGCAGTACTTC
D: NA; length: 10; V: TRBV29-1; J: TRBJ2-1; size: many; CDR3: CSVRDNEQFF; DNA: TGCAGCGTTCGCGACAATGAGCAGTTCTTC
D: NA; length: 14; V: TRBV29-1; J: TRBJ2-3; size: many; CDR3: CSVEGWGGTDTQYF; DNA: TGCAGCGTTGAAGGCTGGGGGGGCACAGATACGCAGTATTTT
D: NA; length: 14; V: TRBV5-8; J: TRBJ2-3; size: many; CDR3: CASRPFSGTDTQYF; DNA: TGTGCCAGCAGGCCCTTCTCAGGCACAGATACGCAGTATTTT
D: NA; length: 15; V: TRBV7-2; J: TRBJ2-1; size: many; CDR3: CASSLSGSSYNEQFF; DNA: TGTGCCAGCAGCTTATCTGGGAGCTCCTACAATGAGCAGTTCTTC
D: NA; length: 14; V: TRBV12-3/TRBV12-4; J: TRBJ1-1; size: many; CDR3: CASSRSGSNTEAFF; DNA: TGTGCCAGCAGTCGGTCCGGCAGCAACACTGAAGCTTTCTTT
D: NA; length: 14; V: TRBV9; J: TRBJ2-5; size: NA; CDR3: CASSASSAQETQYF; DNA: TGTGCCAGCAGCGCCAGTAGCGCGCAAGAGACCCAGTACTTC
D: NA; length: 17; V: TRBV11-2; J: TRBJ2-2; size: many; CDR3: CASSFGGWAANTGELFF; DNA: TGTGCCAGCAGCTTCGGTGGGTGGGCGGCGAACACCGGGGAGCTGTTTTTT
D: NA; length: 12; V: TRBV5-6; J: TRBJ1-6; size: NA; CDR3: CASSWTHSPLHF; DNA: TGTGCCAGCAGCTGGACCCATTCACCCCTCCACTTT
D: TRBD2; length: 14; V: TRBV6-2/TRBV6-3; J: TRBJ2-1; size: many; CDR3: CASSSALLAGVQFF; DNA: TGTGCCAGCAGTTCTGCACTACTAGCGGGGGTTCAGTTCTTC
D: TRBD2; length: 17; V: TRBV7-3; J: TRBJ2-6; size: many; CDR3: CASSEHSGSSGANVLTF; DNA: TGTGCCAGCAGCGAACATAGCGGGAGCTCTGGGGCCAACGTCCTGACTTTC
D: NA; length: 11; V: TRBV27; J: TRBJ1-1; size: many; CDR3: CASLLGTEAFF; DNA: TGTGCCAGTCTATTGGGCACTGAAGCTTTCTTT
D: TRBD1; length: 16; V: TRBV7-2; J: TRBJ2-3; size: medium-sized; CDR3: CASSPGDRGSTDTQYF; DNA: TGTGCCAGCAGCCCAGGGGACAGGGGAAGCACAGATACGCAGTATTTT
D: TRBD1; length: 15; V: TRBV6-5; J: TRBJ1-2; size: many; CDR3: CASSYFSGQAYGYTF; DNA: TGTGCCAGCAGTTACTTTTCAGGACAGGCCTATGGCTACACCTTC
D: NA; length: 19; V: TRBV28; J: TRBJ2-1; size: many; CDR3: CASSHPITLQGSSYNEQFF; DNA: TGTGCCAGCAGCCACCCGATCACGTTACAGGGAAGCTCCTACAATGAGCAGTTCTTC
D: TRBD1; length: 14; V: TRBV20-1; J: TRBJ1-5; size: many; CDR3: CRTGQPNSNQPQHF; DNA: TGCAGGACGGGACAGCCAAATAGCAATCAGCCCCAGCATTTT
D: NA; length: 15; V: TRBV7-8; J: TRBJ2-5; size: many; CDR3: CASSQTRDRRETQYF; DNA: TGTGCCAGCAGCCAAACTCGAGACAGGAGAGAGACCCAGTACTTC